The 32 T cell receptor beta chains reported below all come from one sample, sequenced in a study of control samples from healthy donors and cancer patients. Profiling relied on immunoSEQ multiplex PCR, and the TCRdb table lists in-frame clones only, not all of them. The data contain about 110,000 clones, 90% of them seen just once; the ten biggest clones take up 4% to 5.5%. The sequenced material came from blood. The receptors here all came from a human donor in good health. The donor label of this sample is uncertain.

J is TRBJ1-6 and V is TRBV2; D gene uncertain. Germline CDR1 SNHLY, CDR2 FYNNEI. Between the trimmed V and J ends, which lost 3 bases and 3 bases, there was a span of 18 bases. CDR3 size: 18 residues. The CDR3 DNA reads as TGTGCCAGCAGTGATAGCGGTCGCAGAGAGAACTATAATTCACCCCTCCACTTT. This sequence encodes CASSDSGRRENYNSPLHF.

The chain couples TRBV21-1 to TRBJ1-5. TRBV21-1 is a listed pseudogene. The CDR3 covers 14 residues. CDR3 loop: CASSNPPSHQPQHF. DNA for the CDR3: TGTGCCAGCAGCAACCCGCCGAGCCATCAGCCCCAGCATTTT.

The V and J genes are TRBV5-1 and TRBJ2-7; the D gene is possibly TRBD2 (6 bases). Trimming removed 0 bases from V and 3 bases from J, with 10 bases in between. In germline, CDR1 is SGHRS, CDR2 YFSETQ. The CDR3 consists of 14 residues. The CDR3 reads CASSLEVSGYEQYF. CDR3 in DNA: TGCGCCAGCAGCTTGGAGGTTAGCGGCTACGAGCAGTACTTC.

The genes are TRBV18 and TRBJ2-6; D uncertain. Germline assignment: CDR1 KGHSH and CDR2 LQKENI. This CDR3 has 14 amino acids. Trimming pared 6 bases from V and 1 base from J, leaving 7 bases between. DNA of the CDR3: TGTGCCAGCTCCACTGAGTCTGGGGCCAACGTCCTGACTTTC. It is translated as CASSTESGANVLTF.

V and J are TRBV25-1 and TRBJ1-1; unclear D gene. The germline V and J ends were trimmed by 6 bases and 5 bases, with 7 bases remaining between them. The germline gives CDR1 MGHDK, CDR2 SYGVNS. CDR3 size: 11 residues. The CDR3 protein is CASREDTEAFF. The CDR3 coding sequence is TGTGCCAGCAGAGAGGATACTGAAGCTTTCTTT.

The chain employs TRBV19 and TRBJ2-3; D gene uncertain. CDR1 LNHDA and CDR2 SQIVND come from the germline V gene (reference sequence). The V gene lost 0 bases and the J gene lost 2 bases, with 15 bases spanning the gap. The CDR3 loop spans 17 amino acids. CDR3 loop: CASSIDSPSSVTDTQYF. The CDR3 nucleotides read TGTGCCAGTAGTATAGATTCCCCGTCCAGCGTCACAGATACGCAGTATTTT.

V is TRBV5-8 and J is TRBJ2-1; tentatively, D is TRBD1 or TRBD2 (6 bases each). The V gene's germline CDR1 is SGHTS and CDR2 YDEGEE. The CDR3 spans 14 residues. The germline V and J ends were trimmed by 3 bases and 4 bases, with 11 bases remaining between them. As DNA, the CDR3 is TGTGCCAGCAGCTCGAGGGGGGCTTACAATGAGCAGTTCTTC. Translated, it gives CASSSRGAYNEQFF.

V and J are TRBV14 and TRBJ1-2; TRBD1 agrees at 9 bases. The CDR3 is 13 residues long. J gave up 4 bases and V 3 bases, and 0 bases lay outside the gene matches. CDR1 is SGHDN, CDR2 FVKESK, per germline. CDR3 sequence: CASSQTGGYGYTF. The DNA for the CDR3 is TGTGCCAGCAGCCAGACAGGGGGCTATGGCTACACCTTC.

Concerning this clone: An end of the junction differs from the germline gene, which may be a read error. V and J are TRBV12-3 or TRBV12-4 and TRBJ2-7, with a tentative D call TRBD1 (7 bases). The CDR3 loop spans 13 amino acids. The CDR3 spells CASAGQFDYGQYF. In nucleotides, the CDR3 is TGTGCCAGCGCGGGACAGTTCGACTACGGGCAGTACTTC.

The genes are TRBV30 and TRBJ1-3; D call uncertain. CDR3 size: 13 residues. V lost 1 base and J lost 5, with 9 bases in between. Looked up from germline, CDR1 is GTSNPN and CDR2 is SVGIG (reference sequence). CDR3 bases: TGTGCCTGGAGTGCCGCACAGAGAAACACCATATATTTT. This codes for CAWSAAQRNTIYF.

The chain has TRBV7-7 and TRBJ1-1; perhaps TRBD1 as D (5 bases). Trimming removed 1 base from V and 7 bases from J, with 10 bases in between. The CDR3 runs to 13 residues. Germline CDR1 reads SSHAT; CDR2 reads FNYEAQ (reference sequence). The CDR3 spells CASSLDHRSEAFF. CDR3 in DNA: TGTGCCAGCAGCTTAGATCACAGGAGTGAAGCTTTCTTT.

CDR3 coding DNA: TGTGCCAGTAGTATAGACGCAGGGAACACTGAAGCTTTCTTT. Residues: CASSIDAGNTEAFF. This chain uses TRBV19 with TRBJ1-1; D is unclear. Per the germline V gene, CDR1 is LNHDA and CDR2 is SQIVND (reference sequence). The CDR3 has 14 amino acids. V was clipped by 0 bases and J by 1 base, with 6 bases between them.

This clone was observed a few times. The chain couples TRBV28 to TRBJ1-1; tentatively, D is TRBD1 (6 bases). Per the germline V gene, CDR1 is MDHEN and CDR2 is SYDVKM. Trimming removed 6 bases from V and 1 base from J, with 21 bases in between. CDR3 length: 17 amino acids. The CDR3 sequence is CASSSITIQGPNTEAFF. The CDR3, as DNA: TGTGCCAGCAGCTCAATCACCATACAGGGACCGAACACTGAAGCTTTCTTT. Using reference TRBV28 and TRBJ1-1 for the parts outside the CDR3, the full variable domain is DVKVTQSSRYLVKRTGEKVFLECVQDMDHENMFWYRQDPGLGLRLIYFSYDVKMKEKGDIPEGYSVSREKKERFSLILESASTNQTSMYLCASSSITIQGPNTEAFFGQGTRLTVV.

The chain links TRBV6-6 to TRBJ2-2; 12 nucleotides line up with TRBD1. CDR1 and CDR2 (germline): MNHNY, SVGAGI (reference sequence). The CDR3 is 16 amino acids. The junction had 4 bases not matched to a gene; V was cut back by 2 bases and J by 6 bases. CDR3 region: CASSYGDRGPAGELFF. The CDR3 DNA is TGTGCCAGCAGTTACGGGGACAGGGGGCCGGCCGGGGAGCTGTTTTTT.

The CDR3 reads CASSPGTGYGYTF. DNA for the CDR3: TGCGCCAGCAGCCCCGGGACAGGGTATGGCTACACCTTC. The chain uses TRBV5-1 and TRBJ1-2; 9 bases fit TRBD1. The CDR3 extends over 13 amino acids. Trimming removed 4 bases from V and 5 bases from J; junction bases left unmatched: 3. Germline CDR1 reads SGHRS; CDR2 reads YFSETQ.

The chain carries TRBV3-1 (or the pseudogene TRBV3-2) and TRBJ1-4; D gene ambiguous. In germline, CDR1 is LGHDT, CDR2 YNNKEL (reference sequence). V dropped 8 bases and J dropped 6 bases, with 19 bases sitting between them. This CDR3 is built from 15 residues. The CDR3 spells CASSPGVTRDEKLFF. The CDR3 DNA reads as TGTGCCAGCTCTCCTGGGGTGACTAGGGATGAAAAACTGTTTTTT.

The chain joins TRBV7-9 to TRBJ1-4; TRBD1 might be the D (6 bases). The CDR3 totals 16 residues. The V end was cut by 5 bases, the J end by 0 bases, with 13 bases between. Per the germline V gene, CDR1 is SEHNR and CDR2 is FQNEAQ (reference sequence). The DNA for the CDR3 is TGTGCCAGCAGCCCAACCAGGGGAGCAACTAATGAAAAACTGTTTTTT. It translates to CASSPTRGATNEKLFF. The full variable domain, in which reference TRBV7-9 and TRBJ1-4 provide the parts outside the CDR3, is DTGVSQNPRHKITKRGQNVTFRCDPISEHNRLYWYRQTLGQGPEFLTYFQNEAQLEKSRLLSDRFSAERPKGSFSTLEIQRTEQGDSAMYLCASSPTRGATNEKLFFGSGTQLSVL.

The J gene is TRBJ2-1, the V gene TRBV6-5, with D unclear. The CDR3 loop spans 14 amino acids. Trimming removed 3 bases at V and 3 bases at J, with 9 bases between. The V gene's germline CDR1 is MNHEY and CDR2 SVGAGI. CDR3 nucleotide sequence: TGTGCCAGCAGTTATCGATCCCTCTACAATGAGCAGTTCTTC. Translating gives CASSYRSLYNEQFF.

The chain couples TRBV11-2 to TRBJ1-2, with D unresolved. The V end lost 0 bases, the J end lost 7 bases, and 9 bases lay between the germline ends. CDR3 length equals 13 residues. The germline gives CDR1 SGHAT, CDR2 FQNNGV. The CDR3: CASSLEGYAGYTF. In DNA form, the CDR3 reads TGTGCCAGCAGCTTAGAAGGATATGCTGGCTACACCTTC.

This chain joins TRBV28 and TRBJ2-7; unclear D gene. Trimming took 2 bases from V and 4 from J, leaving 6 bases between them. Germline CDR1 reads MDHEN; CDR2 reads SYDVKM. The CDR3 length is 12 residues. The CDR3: CASSLVQYEQYF. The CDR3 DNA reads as TGTGCCAGCAGTTTAGTCCAATACGAGCAGTACTTC. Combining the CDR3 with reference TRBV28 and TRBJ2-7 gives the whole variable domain DVKVTQSSRYLVKRTGEKVFLECVQDMDHENMFWYRQDPGLGLRLIYFSYDVKMKEKGDIPEGYSVSREKKERFSLILESASTNQTSMYLCASSLVQYEQYFGPGTRLTVT.

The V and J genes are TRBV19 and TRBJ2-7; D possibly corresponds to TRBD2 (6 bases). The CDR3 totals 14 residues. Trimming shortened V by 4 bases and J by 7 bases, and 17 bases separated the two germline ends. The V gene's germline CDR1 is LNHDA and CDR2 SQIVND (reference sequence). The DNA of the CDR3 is TGTGCCAGTAGTAGACTAGGGTCTCAGAAGGAGCAGTACTTC. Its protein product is CASSRLGSQKEQYF.

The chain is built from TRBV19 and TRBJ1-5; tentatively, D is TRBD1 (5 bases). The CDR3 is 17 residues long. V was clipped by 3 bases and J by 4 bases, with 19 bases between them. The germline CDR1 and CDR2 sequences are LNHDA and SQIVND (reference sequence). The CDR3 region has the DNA TGTGCCAGTAGTATGTATGGTTCGTCCAGGGCTAATCAGCCCCAGCATTTT. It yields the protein CASSMYGSSRANQPQHF.

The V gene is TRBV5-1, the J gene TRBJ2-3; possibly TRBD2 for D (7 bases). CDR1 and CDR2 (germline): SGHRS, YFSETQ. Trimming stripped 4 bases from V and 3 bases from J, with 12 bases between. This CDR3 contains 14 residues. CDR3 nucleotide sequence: TGCGCCAGCAGCGTCCGGGGGGCTACAGATACGCAGTATTTT. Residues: CASSVRGATDTQYF.

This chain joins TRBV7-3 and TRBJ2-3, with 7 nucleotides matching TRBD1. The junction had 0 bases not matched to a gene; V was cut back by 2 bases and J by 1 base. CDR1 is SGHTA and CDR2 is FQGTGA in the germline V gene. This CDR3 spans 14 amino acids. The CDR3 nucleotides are TGTGCCAGCAGCTTACAGGGGGGCACAGATACGCAGTATTTT. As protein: CASSLQGGTDTQYF.

The chain's CDR3 is CASSRPGQGNQPQHF. DNA for the CDR3: TGTGCCAGTAGTAGACCCGGACAGGGCAATCAGCCCCAGCATTTT. The gene calls are TRBV19 and TRBJ1-5; 7 bases are a match to TRBD1. Germline CDR1 LNHDA, CDR2 SQIVND (reference sequence). The junction had 5 bases not matched to a gene; V was cut back by 4 bases and J by 2 bases. CDR3 size: 15 residues.

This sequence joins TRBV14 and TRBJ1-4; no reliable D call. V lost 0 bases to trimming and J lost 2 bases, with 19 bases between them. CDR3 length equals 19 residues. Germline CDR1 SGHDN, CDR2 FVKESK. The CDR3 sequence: CASSQETFREGRTNEKLFF. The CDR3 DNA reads TGTGCCAGCAGCCAAGAAACTTTTCGGGAAGGCCGTACTAATGAAAAACTGTTTTTT.

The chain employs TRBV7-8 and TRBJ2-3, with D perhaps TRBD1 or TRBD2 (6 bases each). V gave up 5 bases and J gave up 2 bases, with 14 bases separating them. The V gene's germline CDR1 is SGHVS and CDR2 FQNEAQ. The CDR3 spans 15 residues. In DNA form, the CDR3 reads TGTGCCAGCAGCCGAGTAGGGGGGACCACAGATACGCAGTATTTT. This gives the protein CASSRVGGTTDTQYF.

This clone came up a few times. For the CDR3, the DNA is TGCGCCAGCAGCTTGGTAGGGACTACATTCTTCGAGCAGTACTTC. Its translation: CASSLVGTTFFEQYF. The chain carries TRBV5-1 and TRBJ2-7; 7 bases agree with TRBD2. The V segment lost 0 bases and the J segment 6 bases; nucleotides outside the gene matches: 9. CDR3 size: 15 residues. From germline, CDR1 is SGHRS and CDR2 YFSETQ.

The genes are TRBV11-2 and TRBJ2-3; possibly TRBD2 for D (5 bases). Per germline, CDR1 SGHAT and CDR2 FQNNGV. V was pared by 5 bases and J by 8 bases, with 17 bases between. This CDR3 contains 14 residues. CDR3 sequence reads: CASSRQDSSLTQYF. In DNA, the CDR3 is TGTGCCAGCAGCCGCCAGGACTCTTCTCTTACGCAGTATTTT.

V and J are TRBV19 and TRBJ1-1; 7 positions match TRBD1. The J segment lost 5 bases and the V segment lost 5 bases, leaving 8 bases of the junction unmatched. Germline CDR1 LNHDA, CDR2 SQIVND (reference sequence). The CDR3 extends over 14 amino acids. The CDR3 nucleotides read TGTGCCAGTAGTCAGGGGGAGGGCAGGACTGAAGCTTTCTTT. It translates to CASSQGEGRTEAFF.

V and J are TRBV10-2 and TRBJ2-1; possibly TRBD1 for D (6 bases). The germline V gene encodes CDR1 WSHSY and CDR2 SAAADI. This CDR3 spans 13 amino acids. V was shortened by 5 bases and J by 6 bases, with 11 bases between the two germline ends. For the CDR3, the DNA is TGCGCCAGCAGTCTCCAAGGGGGCAATGAGCAGTTCTTC. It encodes CASSLQGGNEQFF.

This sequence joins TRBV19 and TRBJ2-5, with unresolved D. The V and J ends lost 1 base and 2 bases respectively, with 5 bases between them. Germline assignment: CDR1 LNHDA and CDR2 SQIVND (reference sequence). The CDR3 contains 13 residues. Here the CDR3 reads CASSIGRQETQYF. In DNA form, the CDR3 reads TGTGCCAGTAGTATAGGAAGACAAGAGACCCAGTACTTC.